This entry lists 32 T cell receptor beta chains sequenced from one sample in a study of early stage breast cancer tumors. TCRdb's copy holds only in-frame clones and misses some; the assay was immunoSEQ multiplex PCR. The profile covers fewer than 15,000 clones, with less than 85% appearing a single time and around 4.6% taken by the ten largest. Sequences were obtained from normal breast tissue next to the tumor. These TCRs come from a person younger than 45 with breast cancer.

The chain's CDR3 is CASRNTIAGEVSYNEQFF. CDR3 bases: TGTGCCAGCAGGAATACAATAGCGGGAGAGGTCTCCTACAATGAGCAGTTCTTC. This rearrangement joins TRBV13 to TRBJ2-1; 9 bases agree with TRBD2. The CDR3 spans 18 residues. The V gene end was trimmed by 6 bases and the J gene end by 0 bases; junction bases not matched to a gene: 12. Germline CDR1 reads PRHDT; CDR2 reads FYEKMQ (reference sequence). Together with reference TRBV13 and TRBJ2-1, the CDR3 gives the full variable domain: AAGVIQSPRHLIKEKRETATLKCYPIPRHDTVYWYQQGPGQDPQFLISFYEKMQSDKGSIPDRFSAQQFSDYHSELNMSSLELGDSALYFCASRNTIAGEVSYNEQFFGPGTRLTVL.

The V and J genes are TRBV18 and TRBJ2-5; D remains ambiguous. Germline-derived CDR1 and CDR2 are KGHSH and LQKENI. The CDR3 is 14 residues long. The ends were cut back, 2 bases at V and 0 bases at J, with 7 bases in the middle. CDR3 region: CASSPGRNQETQYF. The CDR3, as DNA: TGTGCCAGCTCACCAGGACGGAACCAAGAGACCCAGTACTTC.

The V and J genes are TRBV2 and TRBJ1-1; D gene unclear. Germline V CDR1 and CDR2: SNHLY, FYNNEI. The CDR3 spans 14 residues. Trimming removed 5 bases at V and 1 base at J, with 11 bases between. The CDR3 reads CASSLNTANTEAFF. The CDR3 DNA is TGTGCCAGCAGTTTGAACACGGCGAACACTGAAGCTTTCTTT.

The rearrangement links TRBV5-4 to TRBJ2-1; 8 bases are shared with TRBD2. CDR1 is SGHNT and CDR2 is YYREEE in the germline V gene (reference sequence). V gave up 2 bases and J gave up 4 bases; unmatched junction bases: 5. This CDR3 region has 15 residues. The CDR3 loop is CASSFSGIGYNEQFF. The DNA for the CDR3 is TGTGCCAGCAGCTTTAGCGGGATAGGGTACAATGAGCAGTTCTTC.

V is TRBV18 and J is TRBJ1-4, with 8 bases matching TRBD1. V lost 3 bases and J lost 4; bases outside the gene matches: 1. Germline loops: CDR1 KGHSH, CDR2 LQKENI. CDR3 length: 14 residues. The CDR3 nucleotides are TGTGCCAGCTCACCGGGACAGGATAATGAAAAACTGTTTTTT. As protein: CASSPGQDNEKLFF.

The rearrangement links TRBV5-4 to TRBJ2-1; 10 positions agree with TRBD2. Germline-derived CDR1 and CDR2 are SGHNT and YYREEE (reference sequence). V was pared by 5 bases and J by 4 bases, with 6 bases of the junction left unmatched. The CDR3 has 15 residues. DNA for the CDR3: TGTGCCAGCAGTACCTGGACTAGCGGATACAATGAGCAGTTCTTC. This sequence encodes CASSTWTSGYNEQFF.

In its sample, this clone was seen a few times. The chain couples TRBV7-8 to TRBJ1-5, with 8 bases identical to TRBD1. Germline trimming cut 4 bases from V and 10 bases from J; bases unmatched to any gene: 12. The CDR3 runs 15 residues. Germline CDR1 reads SGHVS; CDR2 reads FQNEAQ. The CDR3 sequence: CASSSNRDRMFPQHF. The CDR3 region has the DNA TGTGCCAGCAGCTCTAACCGGGACAGGATGTTTCCCCAGCATTTT.

V gene TRBV19 combines with J gene TRBJ1-5, with 10 nucleotides matching TRBD1. There are 14 residues in the CDR3. V dropped 3 bases and J dropped 7; count of bases not matched to a gene: 3. Germline CDR1 is LNHDA and CDR2 is SQIVND (reference sequence). The CDR3 region has the DNA TGTGCCAGTAGTATTTGGACAGGGGGACAGCCCCAGCATTTT. It translates to CASSIWTGGQPQHF. Variable domain in full (rest from reference TRBV19 and TRBJ1-5): DGGITQSPKYLFRKEGQNVTLSCEQNLNHDAMYWYRQDPGQGLRLIYYSQIVNDFQKGDIAEGYSVSREKKESFPLTVTSAQKNPTAFYLCASSIWTGGQPQHFGDGTRLSIL.

The J gene is TRBJ1-2, the V gene TRBV5-1; TRBD1 aligns across 9 bases. This CDR3 region has 13 residues. With V trimmed by 0 bases and J by 8 bases, 2 bases remained unmatched. The germline CDR1 and CDR2 sequences are SGHRS and YFSETQ. The CDR3 loop is CASSLGQGDGYTF. The DNA of the CDR3 is TGCGCCAGCAGCTTGGGACAGGGGGACGGCTACACCTTC.

The chain combines TRBV13 with TRBJ2-7; maybe TRBD2 (6 bases). V was trimmed by 1 base and J by 2 bases, leaving 15 bases between them. The CDR3 contains 16 residues. CDR1 is PRHDT, CDR2 FYEKMQ, per germline (reference sequence). The CDR3 region has the DNA TGTGCCAGCAGCTTAGAAGGGGCGGGATCAACCTACGAGCAGTACTTC. Translation: CASSLEGAGSTYEQYF.

The J gene is TRBJ1-5, the V gene TRBV7-2; D not certain. The CDR3 covers 17 residues. Germline CDR1 SGHTA, CDR2 FQGNSA. The germline V and J ends were trimmed by 7 bases and 0 bases, with 19 bases remaining between them. This CDR3 is CASTTYDPAYSNQPQHF. The DNA for the CDR3 is TGTGCCAGCACCACTTACGATCCGGCGTATAGCAATCAGCCCCAGCATTTT.

CDR3 nucleotides: TGCGCCAGCAGCGGGACTAGCGGACCCAATGAGCAGTTCTTC. Amino acids: CASSGTSGPNEQFF. The V gene is TRBV5-1, the J gene TRBJ2-1, with 11 bases identical to TRBD2. V was clipped by 4 bases and J by 6 bases; unmatched bases: 3. In germline, CDR1 is SGHRS, CDR2 YFSETQ. The CDR3 consists of 14 residues.

V gene TRBV7-3 combines with J gene TRBJ2-5; 14 bases map to TRBD2. This CDR3 has 15 residues. The V and J ends lost 5 bases and 7 bases, in that order; junction bases with no gene match: 6. CDR1 is SGHTA and CDR2 is FQGTGA in the germline V gene. This CDR3 is CASSQRGLAGGTQYF. The CDR3 nucleotides read TGTGCCAGCAGCCAACGAGGACTAGCGGGAGGGACCCAGTACTTC.

This clone was seen once. The chain links TRBV4-1 to TRBJ2-7, with TRBD2 identical over 15 bases. V lost 1 base and J lost 6; bases outside the gene matches: 10. From germline, CDR1 is MGHRA and CDR2 YSYEKL. The CDR3 length is 18 residues. The DNA for the CDR3 is TGCGCCAGCAGCCAAGTGGTTGGACTAGCGGGAGGGCGGGTCGAGCAGTACTTC. This codes for CASSQVVGLAGGRVEQYF.

This chain connects TRBV5-1 to TRBJ2-6; no reliable D call. The CDR3 has 15 residues. CDR1 is SGHRS and CDR2 is YFSETQ in the germline V gene. The germline V and J ends were trimmed by 0 bases and 0 bases, with 4 bases remaining between them. The CDR3 loop is CASSLVGSGANVLTF. The CDR3 DNA reads TGCGCCAGCAGCTTGGTAGGCTCTGGGGCCAACGTCCTGACTTTC.

This sequence joins TRBV4-3 and TRBJ1-2; 7 nucleotides align to TRBD1. Per the germline V gene, CDR1 is LGHNA and CDR2 is YSLEER. The CDR3 has 15 amino acids. J lost 7 bases, V lost 0 bases, and 8 bases had no gene match. CDR3 sequence (DNA): TGCGCCAGCAGCCAAGAGGTCGACAGGGTAGTTGGCTACACCTTC. Translation gives CASSQEVDRVVGYTF.

The chain links TRBV29-1 to TRBJ2-7, with 11 bases matching TRBD2. CDR3 length equals 14 residues. With 6 bases clipped from V and 5 bases from J, the junction kept 9 bases outside the gene matches. CDR1 SQVTM and CDR2 ANQGSEA come from the germline V gene. CDR3 sequence: CSVATSGKWDEQYF. CDR3 nucleotides: TGCAGCGTCGCGACTAGCGGGAAGTGGGACGAGCAGTACTTC.

J is TRBJ2-7 and V is TRBV6-5; no firm D call. The CDR3 covers 13 residues. Germline V CDR1 and CDR2: MNHEY, SVGAGI. Trimming cost V 6 bases and J 2 bases, with 11 bases left between them. The CDR3 spells CASRHGLAYEQYF. As DNA, the CDR3 is TGTGCCAGCAGGCACGGGCTCGCCTACGAGCAGTACTTC.

This rearrangement joins TRBV7-2 to TRBJ2-1, with 10 bases that match TRBD2. The CDR3 extends over 14 amino acids. Germline V gives CDR1 SGHTA, CDR2 FQGNSA. V trimming: 10 bases; J trimming: 4 bases; junction bases outside the gene matches: 7. CDR3 sequence reads: CAIGGGLAYNEQFF. Here the CDR3 DNA reads TGTGCCATCGGCGGGGGACTAGCGTACAATGAGCAGTTCTTC.

The chain joins TRBV11-2 to TRBJ1-1; D call uncertain. The CDR3 is made up of 13 amino acids. V lost 3 bases and J 2 bases, leaving 7 bases between the germline ends. Germline V gene lookup returns CDR1 SGHAT and CDR2 FQNNGV. The CDR3 reads CASSFGRNTEAFF. CDR3 nucleotide sequence: TGTGCCAGCAGCTTCGGCAGAAACACTGAAGCTTTCTTT. The variable domain in full, with the rest retrieved from reference TRBV11-2 and TRBJ1-1, is EAGVAQSPRYKIIEKRQSVAFWCNPISGHATLYWYQQILGQGPKLLIQFQNNGVVDDSQLPKDRFSAERLKGVDSTLKIQPAKLEDSAVYLCASSFGRNTEAFFGQGTRLTVV.

The J gene is TRBJ2-7, the V gene TRBV4-2; 7 nucleotides agree with TRBD2. CDR1 is LGHNA and CDR2 is YNFKEQ in the germline V gene. The CDR3 runs 17 residues. Germline trimming cut 8 bases from V and 3 bases from J; bases unmatched to any gene: 19. CDR3 region: CASGGAKVGSGYYEQYF. The CDR3 DNA is TGTGCCAGCGGTGGGGCCAAAGTGGGTAGCGGGTACTACGAGCAGTACTTC.

This rearrangement joins TRBV6-4 to TRBJ2-1, with D possibly matching TRBD1 (6 bases). Germline V gene data show CDR1 as MRHNA and CDR2 as SNTAGT. Trimming removed 5 bases at V and 6 bases at J, with 17 bases between. There are 15 residues in the CDR3. The CDR3 spells CASSQDRSGSNEQFF. The CDR3 DNA sequence: TGTGCCAGCAGTCAAGACAGGAGTGGGAGCAATGAGCAGTTCTTC.

The chain links TRBV27 to TRBJ2-7; D is perhaps TRBD1 (6 bases). Germline V gene data show CDR1 as MNHEY and CDR2 as SMNVEV (reference sequence). The CDR3 contains 17 residues. With 4 bases removed from V and 2 bases from J, the gap between germline ends came to 21 bases. CDR3 bases: TGTGCCAGCAGTTCCGACGGGGACACGAGTCCAACCTACGAGCAGTACTTC. Protein product: CASSSDGDTSPTYEQYF.

The chain joins TRBV10-3 to TRBJ2-1, with TRBD2 matching 10 bases. Germline CDR1 reads ENHRY; CDR2 reads SYGVKD. With V trimmed by 4 bases and J by 10 bases, 10 bases remained unmatched. This CDR3 contains 15 residues. The CDR3 loop is CAISAVASGRGEQFF. CDR3 DNA sequence: TGTGCCATCAGTGCGGTCGCTAGCGGGAGAGGAGAGCAGTTCTTC.

V gene TRBV29-1 combines with J gene TRBJ1-1; tentatively, D is TRBD1 (5 bases). V gave up 4 bases and J gave up 4 bases, with 10 bases separating them. Germline V gene lookup returns CDR1 SQVTM and CDR2 ANQGSEA. The CDR3 covers 12 residues. This CDR3 is CSVGREGTEAFF. Here the CDR3 DNA reads TGCAGCGTTGGCAGGGAGGGCACTGAAGCTTTCTTT.

This clone has more than one count but fewer than ten. This rearrangement joins TRBV7-2 to TRBJ2-3; 10 bases fit TRBD2. CDR3 size: 15 residues. Germline CDR1 is SGHTA and CDR2 is FQGNSA. The ends lost 11 bases at V and 2 bases at J; junction bases unmatched: 10. In DNA form, the CDR3 reads TGTGCCTCCCGAAGGACTAGCGGTTACACAGATACGCAGTATTTT. Translated, it gives CASRRTSGYTDTQYF.

This chain connects TRBV5-1 to TRBJ2-3; TRBD2 aligns across 7 bases. V shed 3 bases and J 5 bases; nucleotides not matched to a gene: 3. This CDR3 region has 13 residues. Germline V gives CDR1 SGHRS, CDR2 YFSETQ. In DNA form, the CDR3 reads TGCGCCAGCAGCTCGGGGGGAGAAGATACGCAGTATTTT. Its translation is CASSSGGEDTQYF.

This rearrangement joins TRBV20-1 to TRBJ2-7; 7 nucleotides align to TRBD2. There are 11 residues in the CDR3. Losses at the gene ends were 6 bases for V and 6 bases for J; bases not matched to a gene: 5. Germline CDR1 is DFQATT and CDR2 is SNEGSKA (reference sequence). This CDR3 reads CSALGGSEQYF. Here the CDR3 DNA reads TGCAGTGCCCTGGGGGGGTCCGAGCAGTACTTC.

V is TRBV19 and J is TRBJ1-2; 7 bases align to TRBD1. The CDR3 spans 14 residues. The V segment lost 3 bases and the J segment 5 bases; nucleotides outside the gene matches: 6. Germline CDR1 reads LNHDA; CDR2 reads SQIVND (reference sequence). The CDR3 DNA is TGTGCCAGTAGTATGAGGTCAGGGGGATATGGCTACACCTTC. Translating it yields CASSMRSGGYGYTF.

The J gene is TRBJ1-5, the V gene TRBV12-5; D is possibly TRBD1 (5 bases). Between the trimmed V and J ends, which lost 2 bases and 6 bases, there was a span of 14 bases. The germline V gene has CDR1 LGHNT and CDR2 FRNRAP. The CDR3 spans 15 residues. The CDR3 loop reads CASGLWAAGGQPQHF. CDR3 DNA: TGTGCTAGTGGTTTGTGGGCAGCGGGGGGTCAGCCCCAGCATTTT.

This chain joins TRBV5-4 and TRBJ1-1; D uncertain. V gave up 1 base and J gave up 0 bases, with 7 bases separating them. CDR3 length: 14 amino acids. In germline, CDR1 is SGHNT, CDR2 YYREEE (reference sequence). DNA of the CDR3: TGTGCCAGCAGCTTGAGGGCTCTGAACACTGAAGCTTTCTTT. It is translated as CASSLRALNTEAFF.

In this sample, this clone turned up once. This chain links TRBV7-2 with TRBJ1-1; 9 nucleotides align to TRBD1. V shed 4 bases and J 7 bases; nucleotides not matched to a gene: 4. The germline V gene encodes CDR1 SGHTA and CDR2 FQGNSA. The CDR3 has 13 amino acids. CDR3 sequence: CASSSTGGIEAFF. The CDR3 DNA sequence: TGTGCCAGCAGCTCGACAGGGGGGATTGAAGCTTTCTTT.